This T cell receptor beta chain derives from a study of technical replicates of blood from a handful of donors. This table comes from immunoSEQ multiplex PCR, and its TCRdb copy is limited to in-frame clones, with some not included. Here the sample spans over 10,000 clones, about 94% being singletons. V shed 2 bases and J 4 bases; nucleotides not matched to a gene: 2. CDR3 length: 15 amino acids. CDR1 and CDR2 (germline): MNHEY, SVGAGI. The receptor's source is a human donor in good health. The chain employs TRBV6-5 and TRBJ1-4; the match to TRBD1 covers 9 bases. Sequenced material: PBMCs. The CDR3 region is CASSYEGQGNEKLFF. CDR3 nucleotide sequence: TGTGCCAGCAGTTACGAGGGACAGGGTAATGAAAAACTGTTTTTT.